This TCR beta chain was sequenced for a study of blood T cell repertoires in COVID-19. Background on the study: Collection of acute and convalescent COVID-19 samples took place in the United States, Italy and Spain.

Per the study methods: The authors estimated nucleated cell counts from reference gene primer amplification. Method: immunoSEQ multiplex PCR; TCRdb's copy keeps in-frame clones and lacks some. V and J calls plus clone size are reproduced from that table; the DNA served to infer D and trimming. The sample shows around 200,000 clones, 85% of them seen only once. The germline gives CDR1 SGDLS, CDR2 YYNGEE. Deletions cut 3 bases from V and 3 bases from J, with 13 bases between. The CDR3 extends over 15 amino acids. The TCR sequence derives from a woman of 80 years or more with acute or convalescent COVID-19. The chain links TRBV9 to TRBJ1-5; D is possibly TRBD1 (5 bases). Sequences were obtained from peripheral blood. CDR3: CASSAGWNLNQPQHF. In DNA form, the CDR3 reads TGTGCCAGCAGCGCAGGGTGGAACCTCAATCAGCCCCAGCATTTT.